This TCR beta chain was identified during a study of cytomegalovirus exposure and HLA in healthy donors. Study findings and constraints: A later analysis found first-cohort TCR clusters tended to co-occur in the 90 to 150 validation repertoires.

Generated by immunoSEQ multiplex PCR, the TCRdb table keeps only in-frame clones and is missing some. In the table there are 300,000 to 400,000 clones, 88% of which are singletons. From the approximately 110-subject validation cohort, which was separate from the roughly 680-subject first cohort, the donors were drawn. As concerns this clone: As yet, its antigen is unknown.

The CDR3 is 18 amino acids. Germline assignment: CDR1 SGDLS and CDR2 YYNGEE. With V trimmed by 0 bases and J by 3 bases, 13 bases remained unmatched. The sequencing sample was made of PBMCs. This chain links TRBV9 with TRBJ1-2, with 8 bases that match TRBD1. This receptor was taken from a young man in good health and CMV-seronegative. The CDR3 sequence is CASSVALSPGQGHYGYTF. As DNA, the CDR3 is TGTGCCAGCAGCGTAGCCCTTTCACCCGGACAGGGACACTATGGCTACACCTTC.